Listed here are 28 T cell receptor beta chains from one sample, sequenced in a study of blood T cell repertoires in COVID-19. TCRdb keeps only in-frame clones here, not all; method: immunoSEQ multiplex PCR. The sample has tens of thousands of clones, approximately 86% seen once. Specimen: peripheral blood. The source of these receptors is a man between 50 and 59 years old with acute or convalescent COVID-19.

The J gene is TRBJ1-4, the V gene TRBV5-6, with no clear D. Germline values: CDR1 SGHDT, CDR2 YYEEEE. The CDR3 is 15 residues long. Trimming pared 4 bases from V and 3 bases from J, leaving 13 bases between. CDR3 residues: CASSATFEANEKLFF. The CDR3 nucleotides are TGTGCCAGCAGCGCAACGTTCGAGGCTAATGAAAAACTGTTTTTT.

The chain couples TRBV18 to TRBJ1-4; D not certain. The V end was cut by 0 bases, the J end by 8 bases, with 13 bases between. Germline CDR1 reads KGHSH; CDR2 reads LQKENI. The CDR3 runs 15 residues. The CDR3 loop is CASSPPTAVREKLFF. The CDR3 DNA reads as TGTGCCAGCTCACCACCAACAGCAGTCAGGGAAAAACTGTTTTTT.

The rearrangement joins TRBV19 to TRBJ1-5; TRBD1 matches at 7 bases. This CDR3 spans 15 amino acids. Trimming took 3 bases from V and 2 from J; bases not matched to a gene: 4. Germline V gene sequence: CDR1 LNHDA, CDR2 SQIVND (reference sequence). CDR3 sequence: CASSIPTGGNQPQHF. Written as DNA, the CDR3 is TGTGCCAGTAGTATCCCCACAGGGGGCAATCAGCCCCAGCATTTT.

J is TRBJ2-7 and V is TRBV3-1 (or the pseudogene TRBV3-2), with 9 bases identical to TRBD2. V was clipped by 1 base and J by 1 base; unmatched bases: 5. CDR1 LGHDT and CDR2 YNNKEL come from the germline V gene (reference sequence). The CDR3 loop spans 16 amino acids. CDR3 bases: TGTGCCAGCAGCCAAGGTAGCGGGGGACAGTCCTACGAGCAGTACTTC. Translating it yields CASSQGSGGQSYEQYF.

V and J are TRBV18 and TRBJ1-2; TRBD1 agrees at 8 bases. This CDR3 comprises 14 residues. V shed 6 bases, J shed 1 base, and the junction held 4 bases outside the gene matches. The germline gives CDR1 KGHSH, CDR2 LQKENI. The CDR3 here is CASSPGQGNYGYTF. The CDR3 DNA sequence: TGTGCCAGCTCCCCTGGACAGGGTAACTATGGCTACACCTTC.

The sample holds a few counts of this clone. This chain links TRBV3-1 (or the pseudogene TRBV3-2) with TRBJ2-1, with 11 nucleotides matching TRBD2. From germline, CDR1 is LGHDT and CDR2 YNNKEL (reference sequence). The CDR3 is 15 amino acids. The trim removed 0 bases at V and 12 bases at J, leaving 7 bases unmatched. Written as DNA, the CDR3 is TGTGCCAGCAGCCAAGATATTAGCGGGGGGGTTCGGCAGTTCTTC. Amino acids: CASSQDISGGVRQFF.

The chain uses TRBV6-5 and TRBJ1-3; 7 nucleotides match TRBD1. V lost 6 bases, J lost 2 bases, and 7 bases stayed unmatched. The CDR3 spans 15 residues. Germline V gene lookup returns CDR1 MNHEY and CDR2 SVGAGI. The CDR3 DNA follows: TGTGCCAGCAGCAGGAGAGGGGGCGCTGGAAACACCATATATTTT. Protein product: CASSRRGGAGNTIYF.

This sequence joins TRBV7-2 and TRBJ2-1; D not resolved. The CDR3 loop spans 15 amino acids. CDR1 is SGHTA, CDR2 FQGNSA, per germline. V was cut by 1 base and J by 2 bases, with 9 bases left in between. The CDR3 region is CASSLVMRTYNEQFF. DNA of the CDR3: TGTGCCAGCAGCTTAGTTATGAGGACCTACAATGAGCAGTTCTTC.

This chain connects TRBV28 to TRBJ2-3; 8 positions agree with TRBD2. Germline-derived CDR1 and CDR2 are MDHEN and SYDVKM. The CDR3 sequence is 15 residues long. The junction had 7 bases not matched to a gene; V was cut back by 3 bases and J by 5 bases. CDR3 residues: CASSLSGSLGDTQYF. CDR3 in DNA: TGTGCCAGCAGTTTGAGCGGGAGCTTAGGAGATACGCAGTATTTT.

In nucleotides, the CDR3 is TGTGCCAGCTGTAGGGGACAGGGGACCTACGAGCAGTACTTC. Translating it yields CASCRGQGTYEQYF. This chain links TRBV27 with TRBJ2-7; 10 positions agree with TRBD1. The CDR3 consists of 14 residues. J lost 2 bases, V lost 8 bases, and 6 bases had no gene match. Germline loops: CDR1 MNHEY, CDR2 SMNVEV (reference sequence).

The rearrangement joins TRBV7-2 to TRBJ2-7, with D unresolved. This CDR3 is 16 amino acids long. Trimming took 0 bases from V and 1 from J, leaving 13 bases between them. Germline loops: CDR1 SGHTA, CDR2 FQGNSA. The chain's CDR3 is CASSLAQSDPSYEQYF. In DNA form, the CDR3 reads TGTGCCAGCAGCTTAGCGCAATCAGATCCTTCCTACGAGCAGTACTTC.

The V call is TRBV18, the J call TRBJ2-3; 9 bases are shared with TRBD1. Germline trimming cut 3 bases from V and 0 bases from J; bases unmatched to any gene: 4. The CDR3 runs 16 residues. Germline V gene sequence: CDR1 KGHSH, CDR2 LQKENI. CDR3 in DNA: TGTGCCAGCTCACCGCAGGGACAGGGAAGCACAGATACGCAGTATTTT. Protein sequence: CASSPQGQGSTDTQYF. Full variable domain (rest looked up from reference TRBV18 and TRBJ2-3): NAGVMQNPRHLVRRRGQEARLRCSPMKGHSHVYWYRQLPEEGLKFMVYLQKENIIDESGMPKERFSAEFPKEGPSILRIQQVVRGDSAAYFCASSPQGQGSTDTQYFGPGTRLTVL.

The J gene is TRBJ2-7, the V gene TRBV29-1, with D perhaps TRBD1 (6 bases). Germline V gene sequence: CDR1 SQVTM, CDR2 ANQGSEA. Trimming cost V 4 bases and J 1 base, with 8 bases left between them. The CDR3 is 12 residues long. Written as DNA, the CDR3 is TGCAGCGTTGGTCAGGGGTCCTACGAGCAGTACTTC. Its protein is CSVGQGSYEQYF.

The chain carries TRBV19 and TRBJ2-4, with TRBD2 matching 14 bases. Germline trimming cut 5 bases from V and 9 bases from J; bases unmatched to any gene: 15. CDR1 and CDR2 from the germline V gene are LNHDA and SQIVND (reference sequence). CDR3 length: 18 amino acids. The CDR3 nucleotides are TGTGCCAGTAGTCCTACGGGACTAGCGGGAGAGGGAATAGTCATTCAGTACTTC. Amino acids: CASSPTGLAGEGIVIQYF.

The rearrangement links TRBV28 to TRBJ1-1, with D possibly being TRBD1 (5 bases). The CDR3 contains 13 residues. V was clipped by 6 bases and J by 2 bases, with 10 bases between them. Germline V gene sequence: CDR1 MDHEN, CDR2 SYDVKM. CDR3 loop: CASSPGHNTEAFF. As DNA, the CDR3 is TGTGCCAGCAGCCCTGGACACAACACTGAAGCTTTCTTT.

The rearrangement joins TRBV19 to TRBJ2-2; D is possibly TRBD2 (5 bases). Looked up from germline, CDR1 is LNHDA and CDR2 is SQIVND (reference sequence). Trimming shortened V by 1 base and J by 4 bases, and 19 bases separated the two germline ends. The CDR3 contains 18 residues. Written as DNA, the CDR3 is TGTGCCAGTAGTATAGTCCTACGTCGTCTAGCCGTCACCGGGGAGCTGTTTTTT. Its translation: CASSIVLRRLAVTGELFF.

This sequence joins TRBV3-1 (or the pseudogene TRBV3-2) and TRBJ1-6; D might be TRBD1 (6 bases). V was trimmed by 2 bases and J by 5 bases, leaving 16 bases between them. The CDR3 covers 17 residues. CDR1 and CDR2 (germline): LGHDT, YNNKEL (reference sequence). In nucleotides, the CDR3 is TGTGCCAGCAGCCAACTCTCAGGGGCGCCAGATAATTCACCCCTCCACTTT. Amino acid sequence: CASSQLSGAPDNSPLHF.

J is TRBJ2-7 and V is TRBV12-2; the table's D call of TRBD1 was not tested on the DNA. TRBV12-2 is a pseudogene. This CDR3 comprises 18 residues. The DNA for the CDR3 is TGTGCAAGTCGCTTAGTGGGTCTCCAGGGACATCTCTTCTACGAGCAGTACTTC. This translates into CASRLVGLQGHLFYEQYF.

This clone has a single count. The chain recombines TRBV9 with TRBJ1-1; 10 bases line up with TRBD1. Germline V gene sequence: CDR1 SGDLS, CDR2 YYNGEE. V was pared by 3 bases and J by 11 bases, with 7 bases of the junction left unmatched. This CDR3 is built from 13 residues. The CDR3 region is CASSGSTGGEAFF. As DNA, the CDR3 is TGTGCCAGCAGCGGTTCGACAGGGGGCGAGGCTTTCTTT.

The V call is TRBV30, the J call TRBJ2-7; TRBD2 matches at 9 bases. CDR1 is GTSNPN and CDR2 is SVGIG in the germline V gene (reference sequence). CDR3 length: 15 residues. Trimming at V came to 2 bases and at J to 6 bases, leaving 11 bases not matched to a gene. In nucleotides, the CDR3 is TGTGCCTGGAGTATGGGCGGGGGGGGCTTTCCCGAGCAGTACTTC. Translation: CAWSMGGGGFPEQYF.

A few counts support this clone. The V call is TRBV4-3, the J call TRBJ2-3; 12 nucleotides match TRBD2. Germline loops: CDR1 LGHNA, CDR2 YSLEER. The CDR3 is 17 amino acids. The V and J ends lost 1 base and 7 bases, in that order; junction bases with no gene match: 9. Written as DNA, the CDR3 is TGCGCCAGCAGCCAAGGGCGACTAGCGGGAGTAGTATATACGCAGTATTTT. Its protein is CASSQGRLAGVVYTQYF.

This chain links TRBV5-1 with TRBJ2-7, with 9 bases that match TRBD1. This CDR3 has 15 residues. In germline, CDR1 is SGHRS, CDR2 YFSETQ. Losses at the gene ends were 0 bases for V and 6 bases for J; bases not matched to a gene: 7. The CDR3 coding sequence is TGCGCCAGCAGCTTGGAGACCGGGACAGGGAGCGAGCAGTACTTC. As protein: CASSLETGTGSEQYF.

A few counts support this clone. J is TRBJ2-3 and V is TRBV15; 14 bases match TRBD2. V was clipped by 3 bases and J by 3 bases; unmatched bases: 2. Germline V gene data show CDR1 as LNHNV and CDR2 as YYDKDF (reference sequence). CDR3 length equals 16 residues. CDR3 nucleotides: TGTGCCACCAGCAGGCGACTAGCGGGAGGGACAGATACGCAGTATTTT. It codes for CATSRRLAGGTDTQYF.

With regard to this clone: Germline and junction disagree at one end, which may indicate a read error. The chain is built from TRBV5-5 and TRBJ2-7; TRBD1 matches 7 bases. This CDR3 is built from 15 residues. Germline lookup yields CDR1 SGHKS and CDR2 YYEKEE (reference sequence). DNA for the CDR3: TGTGCCAGCAACTTGTTACAGGGGATCGGGGCCGAGCAGTACTTC. Its protein product is CASNLLQGIGAEQYF.

The rearrangement uses TRBV5-1 and TRBJ1-1, with TRBD1 matching over 9 bases. This CDR3 is built from 14 residues. The trim removed 4 bases at V and 5 bases at J, leaving 6 bases unmatched. Germline V lookup: CDR1 SGHRS, CDR2 YFSETQ. The CDR3 protein is CASSGRTGETEAFF. The DNA of the CDR3 is TGCGCCAGCAGCGGCAGGACAGGGGAAACTGAAGCTTTCTTT. The variable domain in full, with the rest retrieved from reference TRBV5-1 and TRBJ1-1, is KAGVTQTPRYLIKTRGQQVTLSCSPISGHRSVSWYQQTPGQGLQFLFEYFSETQRNKGNFPGRFSGRQFSNSRSEMNVSTLELGDSALYLCASSGRTGETEAFFGQGTRLTVV.

The chain links TRBV3-1 (or the pseudogene TRBV3-2) to TRBJ1-6, with D maybe TRBD1 (5 bases). Trimming removed 6 bases at V and 12 bases at J, with 12 bases between. The CDR3 consists of 12 residues. CDR1 LGHDT and CDR2 YNNKEL come from the germline V gene (reference sequence). The CDR3 nucleotides read TGTGCCAGCAGGCTACAGGATTTACCCCTCCACTTT. This codes for CASRLQDLPLHF.

The chain recombines TRBV4-3 with TRBJ1-2; maybe TRBD1 (6 bases). The CDR3 totals 14 residues. The V and J ends lost 2 bases and 6 bases respectively, with 13 bases between them. CDR1 and CDR2 from the germline V gene are LGHNA and YSLEER. The CDR3 sequence: CASSQTDSPHGYTF. As DNA, the CDR3 is TGCGCCAGCAGCCAAACGGACAGCCCCCATGGCTACACCTTC.

The chain combines TRBV11-1 with TRBJ1-2; D remains unclear. The CDR3 covers 14 residues. V gave up 5 bases and J gave up 3 bases, with 13 bases separating them. The germline CDR1 and CDR2 sequences are SGHAT and FQDESV (reference sequence). Here the CDR3 DNA reads TGTGCCAGCAGCCTTGCTGCAGGTGACTATGGCTACACCTTC. Its translation is CASSLAAGDYGYTF.